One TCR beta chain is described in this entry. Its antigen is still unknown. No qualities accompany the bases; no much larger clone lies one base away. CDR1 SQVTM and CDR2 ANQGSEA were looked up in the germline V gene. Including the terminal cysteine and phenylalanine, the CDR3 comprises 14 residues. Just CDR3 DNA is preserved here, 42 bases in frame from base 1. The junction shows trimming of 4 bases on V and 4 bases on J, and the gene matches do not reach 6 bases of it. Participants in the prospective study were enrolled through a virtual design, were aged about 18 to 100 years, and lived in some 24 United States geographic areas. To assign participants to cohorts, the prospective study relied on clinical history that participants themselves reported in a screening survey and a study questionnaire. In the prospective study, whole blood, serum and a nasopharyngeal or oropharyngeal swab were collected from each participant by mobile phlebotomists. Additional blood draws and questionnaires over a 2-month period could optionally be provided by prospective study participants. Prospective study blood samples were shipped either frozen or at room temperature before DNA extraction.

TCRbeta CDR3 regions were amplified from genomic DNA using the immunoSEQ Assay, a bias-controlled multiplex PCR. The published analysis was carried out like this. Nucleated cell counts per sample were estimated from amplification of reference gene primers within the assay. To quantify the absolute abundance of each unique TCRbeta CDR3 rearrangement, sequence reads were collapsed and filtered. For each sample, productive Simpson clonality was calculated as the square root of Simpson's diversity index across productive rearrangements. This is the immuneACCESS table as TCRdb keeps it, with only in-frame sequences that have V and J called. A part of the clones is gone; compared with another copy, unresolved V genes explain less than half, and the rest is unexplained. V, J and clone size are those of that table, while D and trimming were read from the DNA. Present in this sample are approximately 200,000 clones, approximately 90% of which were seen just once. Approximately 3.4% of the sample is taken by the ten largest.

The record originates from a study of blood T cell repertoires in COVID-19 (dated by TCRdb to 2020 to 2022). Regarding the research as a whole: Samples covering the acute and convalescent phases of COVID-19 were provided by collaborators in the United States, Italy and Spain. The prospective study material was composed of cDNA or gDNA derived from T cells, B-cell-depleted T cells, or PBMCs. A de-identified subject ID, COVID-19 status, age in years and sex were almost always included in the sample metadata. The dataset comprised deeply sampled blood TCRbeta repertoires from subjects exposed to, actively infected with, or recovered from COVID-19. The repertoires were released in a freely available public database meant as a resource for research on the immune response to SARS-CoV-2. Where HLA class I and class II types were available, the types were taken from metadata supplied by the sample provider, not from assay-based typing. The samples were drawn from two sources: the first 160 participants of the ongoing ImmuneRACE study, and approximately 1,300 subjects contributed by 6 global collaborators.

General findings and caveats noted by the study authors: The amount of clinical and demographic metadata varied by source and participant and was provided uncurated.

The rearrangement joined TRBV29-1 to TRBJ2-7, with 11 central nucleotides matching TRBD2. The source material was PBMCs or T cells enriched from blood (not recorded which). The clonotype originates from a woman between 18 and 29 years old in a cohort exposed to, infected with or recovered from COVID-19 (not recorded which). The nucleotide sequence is TGCAGCGTTGGAATAGCGGGAGGGCTTTACGAGCAGTACTTC. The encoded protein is CSVGIAGGLYEQYF.